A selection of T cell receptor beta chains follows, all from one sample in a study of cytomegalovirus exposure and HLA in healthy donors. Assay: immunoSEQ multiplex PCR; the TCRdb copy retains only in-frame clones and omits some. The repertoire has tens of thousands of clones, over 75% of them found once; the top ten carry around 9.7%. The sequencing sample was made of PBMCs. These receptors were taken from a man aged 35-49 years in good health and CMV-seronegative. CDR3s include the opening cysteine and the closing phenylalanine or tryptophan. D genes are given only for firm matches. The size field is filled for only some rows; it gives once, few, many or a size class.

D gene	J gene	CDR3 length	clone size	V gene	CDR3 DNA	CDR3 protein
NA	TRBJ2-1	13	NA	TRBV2	TGTGCCAGTGGACAGTCTTCGCTCAATGAGCAGTTCTTC	CASGQSSLNEQFF
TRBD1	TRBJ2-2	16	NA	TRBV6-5	TGTGCCAGCAGTTACGTGGGACAGATTAACACCGGGGAGCTGTTTTTT	CASSYVGQINTGELFF
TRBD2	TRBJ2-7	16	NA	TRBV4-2	TGTGCCAGCAGCCACGGGACTAGCGGGGTACGGGTCGAGCAGTACTTC	CASSHGTSGVRVEQYF
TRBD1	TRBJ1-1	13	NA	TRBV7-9	TGTGCCAGCAGACCAACAGGGGGCACTGAAGCTTTCTTT	CASRPTGGTEAFF
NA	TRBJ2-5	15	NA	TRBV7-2	TGTGCCAGCAGCCCCCGGGCTAGAAGGGGTGAGACCCAGTACTTC	CASSPRARRGETQYF
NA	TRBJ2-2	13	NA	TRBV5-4	TGTGCCAGCAGCTACCGGTCTACCGGGGAGCTGTTTTTT	CASSYRSTGELFF
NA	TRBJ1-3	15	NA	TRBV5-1	TGCGCCAGCAGCTTGAACAGGGCCTCTGGAAACACCATATATTTT	CASSLNRASGNTIYF
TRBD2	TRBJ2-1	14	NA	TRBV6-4	TGTGCCAGCAGTGACGAGCGGGGGATAACTGAGCAGTTCTTC	CASSDERGITEQFF
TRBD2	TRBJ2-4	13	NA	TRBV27	TGTGCCAGCAGCGGTGGAAGCGGGGGACTTCAGTACTTC	CASSGGSGGLQYF
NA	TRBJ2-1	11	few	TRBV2	TGTGCCAGCACTGGGGGCGATGAGCAGTTCTTC	CASTGGDEQFF
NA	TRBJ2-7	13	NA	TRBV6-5	TGTGCCAGCAGAGACGACAGGTCCTACGAGCAGTACTTC	CASRDDRSYEQYF
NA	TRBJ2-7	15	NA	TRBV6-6	TGTGCCAGCAGCCCGGACGGGAGTCCGACCTACGAGCAGTACTTC	CASSPDGSPTYEQYF
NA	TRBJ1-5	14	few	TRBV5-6	TGTGCCAGCAGCTACCGGACGAGGGGGCAGCCCCAGCATTTT	CASSYRTRGQPQHF
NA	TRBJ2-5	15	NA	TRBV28	TGTGCCAGCAGCCCCTCTCGGGGGTTCGGTAGTGAGCAGTACTTC	CASSPSRGFGSEQYF
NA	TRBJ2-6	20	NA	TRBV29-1	TGCAGCGTTGTTGTTACGTCTCCGGGACAAATCAGCTCTGGGGCCAACGTCCTGACTTTC	CSVVVTSPGQISSGANVLTF
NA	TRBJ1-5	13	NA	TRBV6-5	TGTGCCAGCAGTTTGCAGGGCAATCAGCCCCAGCATTTT	CASSLQGNQPQHF
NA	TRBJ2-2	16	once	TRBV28	TGTGCCAGCAACCGGAAGGCGGTCAGGGCCACCGGGGAGCTGTTTTTT	CASNRKAVRATGELFF
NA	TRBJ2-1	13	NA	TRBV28	TGTGCCAGCAGTTTTGGTCGGAGCAATGAGCAGTTCTTC	CASSFGRSNEQFF
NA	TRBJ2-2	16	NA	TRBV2	TGTGCCAGCAGTGCCTCCATCTACCTGAACACCGGGAAGCTGTTTTTC	CASSASIYLNTGKLFF
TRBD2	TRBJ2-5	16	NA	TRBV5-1	TGCGCCAGCAGCTTGGGTGTGACTAGCGTTGGGGAGACCCAGTACTTC	CASSLGVTSVGETQYF
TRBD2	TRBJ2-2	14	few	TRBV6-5	TGTGCCAGCTCCGGGACTAGCGAAGTCGGGGAGCTGTTTTTT	CASSGTSEVGELFF
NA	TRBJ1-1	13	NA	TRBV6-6	TGTGCCAGCAGAACCGGAGGGAACACTGAAGCTTTCTTT	CASRTGGNTEAFF
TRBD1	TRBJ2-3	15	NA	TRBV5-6	TGTGCCAGCAGCAATTGGGACAGCCGCACAGATACGCAGTATTTT	CASSNWDSRTDTQYF
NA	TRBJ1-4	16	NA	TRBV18	TGTGCCAGCTCACCCGGAGGGGCCGCAACTAATGAAAAACTGTTTTTT	CASSPGGAATNEKLFF
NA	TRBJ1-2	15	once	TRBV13	TGTGCCAGCAGCCCCGGCCGCAGACAATCCTATGGCTACACCTTC	CASSPGRRQSYGYTF
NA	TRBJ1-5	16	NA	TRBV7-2	TGTGCCAGCAGCGCTACAGGGAAAAATGGCAATCAGCCCCAGCATTTT	CASSATGKNGNQPQHF
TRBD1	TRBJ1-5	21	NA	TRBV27	TGTGCCAGCTCCCCGGCCCTAACAGGGGGCTTTTGGCTAACCCTGCCAGAGCCCCAGCATTTT	CASSPALTGGFWLTLPEPQHF
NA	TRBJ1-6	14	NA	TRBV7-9	TGTTCCAGCAGCTTCAGGGGCGAGAATTCACCCCTCCACTTT	CSSSFRGENSPLHF
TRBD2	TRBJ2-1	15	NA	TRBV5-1	TGCGCCACCCAACGGGTAGCGGGAGCCCACAATGAGCAGTTCTTC	CATQRVAGAHNEQFF
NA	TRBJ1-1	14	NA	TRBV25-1	TGTGCCAGCAGTCGAGGGGGGGTGGGCACTGAAGCTTTCTTT	CASSRGGVGTEAFF
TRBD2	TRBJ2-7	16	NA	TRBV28	TGTGCCAGCAGTATGGGACTAGCGGGCCCCTCCTACGAGCAGTACTTC	CASSMGLAGPSYEQYF
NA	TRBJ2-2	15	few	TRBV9	TGTGCCAGCAGCGCTGAGGGGGCGAACACCGGGGAGCTGTTTTTT	CASSAEGANTGELFF
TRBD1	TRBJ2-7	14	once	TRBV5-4	TGTGCCAGCAGCTTGGAGGCAGGGGGTGGCGAGCAGTACTTC	CASSLEAGGGEQYF
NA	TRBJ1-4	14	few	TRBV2	TGTGCCAGCAGTGAATTTCTCCGGGATGAAAAACTGTTTTTT	CASSEFLRDEKLFF
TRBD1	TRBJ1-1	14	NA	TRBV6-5	TGTGCCAGCAGTCAGGACAGGCATGGTACTGAAGCTTTCTTT	CASSQDRHGTEAFF
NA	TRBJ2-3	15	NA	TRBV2	TGTGCCAGCAGGCTGGTGGGCGGGTCCACAGATACGCAGTATTTT	CASRLVGGSTDTQYF
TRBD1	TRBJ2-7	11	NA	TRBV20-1	TGCAGTGCTAGCGACAGGGACGAGCAGTACTTC	CSASDRDEQYF